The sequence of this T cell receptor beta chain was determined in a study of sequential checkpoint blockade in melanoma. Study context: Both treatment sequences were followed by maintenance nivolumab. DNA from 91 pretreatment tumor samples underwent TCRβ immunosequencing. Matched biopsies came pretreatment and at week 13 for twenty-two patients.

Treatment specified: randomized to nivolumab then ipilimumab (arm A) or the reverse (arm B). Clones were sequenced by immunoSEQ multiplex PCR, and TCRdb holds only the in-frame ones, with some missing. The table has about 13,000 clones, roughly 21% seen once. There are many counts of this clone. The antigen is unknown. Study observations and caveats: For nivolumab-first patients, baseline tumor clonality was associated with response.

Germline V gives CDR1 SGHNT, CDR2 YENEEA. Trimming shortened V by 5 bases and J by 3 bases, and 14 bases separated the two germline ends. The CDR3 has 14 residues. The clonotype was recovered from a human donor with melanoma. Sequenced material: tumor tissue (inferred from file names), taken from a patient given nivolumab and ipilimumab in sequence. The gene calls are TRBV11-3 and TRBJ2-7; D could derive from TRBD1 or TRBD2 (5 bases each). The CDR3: CASSPRDRLYEQYF. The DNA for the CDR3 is TGTGCCAGCAGCCCCAGGGACCGCCTCTACGAGCAGTACTTC.